This passage covers 29 T cell receptor beta chains from one sample sequenced in a study of blood T cell repertoires in COVID-19. The protocol was immunoSEQ multiplex PCR, while the TCRdb copy is restricted to in-frame clones and leaves out a portion. Of approximately 450,000 clones in the sample, around 91% were seen once. Input material: PBMCs or T cells enriched from blood (not recorded which). These receptors were taken from a young man who had recovered from COVID-19.

This chain joins TRBV19 and TRBJ1-1; D may be TRBD1 (6 bases). There are 14 residues in the CDR3. Per germline, CDR1 LNHDA and CDR2 SQIVND (reference sequence). The V and J ends lost 6 bases and 4 bases respectively, with 15 bases between them. The CDR3 loop reads CASRLDRDFTEAFF. The DNA of the CDR3 is TGTGCCAGTAGATTGGACAGAGACTTCACTGAAGCTTTCTTT.

DNA for the CDR3: TGTGCCAGCGACAGGGGCCGAGATTCTGGCTACACCTTC. Its translation is CASDRGRDSGYTF. V is TRBV28 and J is TRBJ1-2, with 8 bases that match TRBD1. Per germline, CDR1 MDHEN and CDR2 SYDVKM. Unmatched junction bases numbered 9, after V lost 8 bases and J lost 7 bases. The CDR3 is made up of 13 amino acids.

The sample holds one count of this clone. This chain links TRBV28 with TRBJ1-2, with D perhaps TRBD1 (6 bases). Trimming left V 6 bases short and J 5 bases short, with 19 bases between. The CDR3 is made up of 15 amino acids. The germline V gene encodes CDR1 MDHEN and CDR2 SYDVKM. In nucleotides, the CDR3 is TGTGCCAGCAGGCCTGGGACAACAAGGGAATATGGCTACACCTTC. It is translated as CASRPGTTREYGYTF.

As DNA, the CDR3 is TGTGCCAGCAGCGTTTCGGCGGGAGGGTCAAATGAGCAGTTCTTC. It translates to CASSVSAGGSNEQFF. This sequence joins TRBV9 and TRBJ2-1; 9 bases map to TRBD2. CDR3 length: 15 amino acids. The germline V gene has CDR1 SGDLS and CDR2 YYNGEE. The ends lost 2 bases at V and 7 bases at J; junction bases unmatched: 7.

The chain joins TRBV7-9 to TRBJ1-6, with D maybe TRBD1 (5 bases). V lost 5 bases, J lost 6 bases, and 11 bases lay in between. The germline V gene encodes CDR1 SEHNR and CDR2 FQNEAQ (reference sequence). The CDR3 has 14 amino acids. CDR3 nucleotides: TGTGCCAGCAGCCCTAGGGGTGGTAATTCACCCCTCCACTTT. Translated, it gives CASSPRGGNSPLHF.

This chain uses TRBV5-1 with TRBJ1-3, with unresolved D. CDR1 and CDR2 (germline): SGHRS, YFSETQ. The CDR3 is 14 residues long. Trimming stripped 5 bases from V and 2 bases from J, with 11 bases between. The CDR3 DNA sequence: TGCGCCAGCAGTCTTGGGCTGACTGGAAACACCATATATTTT. Protein sequence: CASSLGLTGNTIYF.

The chain carries TRBV24-1 and TRBJ2-1, with 9 bases fitting TRBD2. CDR3 length: 15 residues. In germline, CDR1 is KGHDR, CDR2 SFDVKD. V dropped 4 bases and J dropped 4; count of bases not matched to a gene: 4. CDR3 sequence (DNA): TGTGCCACCAGTGACTCTAGCGGGGTATACAATGAGCAGTTCTTC. As protein: CATSDSSGVYNEQFF.

The chain recombines TRBV3-1 (or the pseudogene TRBV3-2) with TRBJ1-1; D possibly corresponds to TRBD1 (5 bases). This CDR3 has 14 amino acids. V was trimmed by 1 base and J by 5 bases, leaving 11 bases between them. Germline assignment: CDR1 LGHDT and CDR2 YNNKEL (reference sequence). CDR3: CASSQAGRVTEAFF. The CDR3 coding sequence is TGTGCCAGCAGCCAAGCTGGCAGGGTGACTGAAGCTTTCTTT.

V is TRBV15 and J is TRBJ1-2; TRBD1 matches at 7 bases. CDR1 is LNHNV, CDR2 YYDKDF, per germline (reference sequence). The length of the CDR3 is 13 residues. Trimming at V came to 5 bases and at J to 7 bases, leaving 7 bases not matched to a gene. CDR3 bases: TGTGCCACCAGCTCCGACAGGGTGAGTGGCTACACCTTC. It is translated as CATSSDRVSGYTF.

The chain joins TRBV2 to TRBJ1-1, with TRBD1 identical over 7 bases. The germline V gene encodes CDR1 SNHLY and CDR2 FYNNEI. This CDR3 region has 14 residues. V shed 6 bases, J shed 5 bases, and the junction held 9 bases outside the gene matches. The CDR3 DNA follows: TGTGCCAGCAGAAAGGACAGGTCGCGTACTGAAGCTTTCTTT. Translating it yields CASRKDRSRTEAFF.

The chain employs TRBV28 and TRBJ1-6; 7 nucleotides agree with TRBD1. V gave up 5 bases and J gave up 0 bases; unmatched junction bases: 7. The CDR3 runs 17 residues. Germline-derived CDR1 and CDR2 are MDHEN and SYDVKM. The CDR3 loop is CASSTSGTDSYNSPLHF. The CDR3 region has the DNA TGTGCCAGCAGTACTTCCGGGACAGACTCCTATAATTCACCCCTCCACTTT.

This clone occurred once. The V and J genes are TRBV12-5 and TRBJ2-1, with TRBD2 as a possible D gene (5 bases). The V end was cut by 3 bases, the J end by 6 bases, with 12 bases between. The CDR3 consists of 14 residues. Per the germline V gene, CDR1 is LGHNT and CDR2 is FRNRAP. The CDR3: CASGLEGLLNEQFF. CDR3 DNA: TGTGCTAGTGGTTTAGAAGGACTCCTCAATGAGCAGTTCTTC.

Only one count was recorded for this clone. The chain joins TRBV7-6 to TRBJ1-6, with 9 bases aligning to TRBD1. CDR1 SGHVS and CDR2 FNYEAQ come from the germline V gene. The V segment lost 4 bases and the J segment 10 bases; nucleotides outside the gene matches: 8. The CDR3 runs 15 residues. CDR3 nucleotide sequence: TGTGCCAGCAGCTCTCGGGACAGGGTGGACTCACCCCTCCACTTT. This sequence encodes CASSSRDRVDSPLHF.

V is TRBV2 and J is TRBJ2-2, with 8 nucleotides matching TRBD2. Germline-derived CDR1 and CDR2 are SNHLY and FYNNEI. CDR3 length: 14 amino acids. J gave up 1 base and V 8 bases, and 3 bases lay outside the gene matches. In nucleotides, the CDR3 is TGTGCCAGCGGACTAGCAGAGAACACCGGGGAGCTGTTTTTT. Translated, it gives CASGLAENTGELFF.

This clone was detected only a few times. The chain carries TRBV12-5 and TRBJ1-1, with D maybe TRBD1 (5 bases). CDR1 and CDR2 (germline): LGHNT, FRNRAP. This CDR3 spans 13 amino acids. Trimming pared 4 bases from V and 0 bases from J, leaving 6 bases between. CDR3 DNA sequence: TGTGCTAGTGGTTGGGGCCTGAACACTGAAGCTTTCTTT. This sequence encodes CASGWGLNTEAFF.

The gene calls are TRBV7-2 and TRBJ2-1, with D perhaps TRBD2 (5 bases). The CDR3 covers 15 residues. Germline lookup yields CDR1 SGHTA and CDR2 FQGNSA. V was pared by 5 bases and J by 1 base, with 12 bases between. CDR3 protein: CASSLGWRSYNEQFF. The CDR3 DNA reads TGTGCCAGCAGCCTAGGATGGAGGTCCTACAATGAGCAGTTCTTC.

V usage is TRBV15 and J usage is TRBJ2-7; the match to TRBD1 covers 7 bases. The CDR3 runs 14 residues. CDR1 and CDR2 from the germline V gene are LNHNV and YYDKDF (reference sequence). The V segment lost 3 bases and the J segment 2 bases; nucleotides outside the gene matches: 4. The CDR3: CATSSWDRTYEQYF. In DNA, the CDR3 is TGTGCCACCAGCAGCTGGGACAGAACCTACGAGCAGTACTTC.

The CDR3 sequence: CASSKEGGFTGNTIYF. As DNA, the CDR3 is TGTGCCAGCAGCAAAGAGGGTGGGTTTACTGGAAACACCATATATTTT. The V gene is TRBV2, the J gene TRBJ1-3; no clear D. The germline V gene has CDR1 SNHLY and CDR2 FYNNEI. Deletions cut 6 bases from V and 2 bases from J, with 17 bases between. This CDR3 contains 16 residues.

The chain combines TRBV3-1 (or the pseudogene TRBV3-2) with TRBJ2-1; 11 bases fit TRBD2. CDR3 length: 15 amino acids. V was clipped by 1 base and J by 7 bases; unmatched bases: 3. Germline loops: CDR1 LGHDT, CDR2 YNNKEL (reference sequence). This CDR3 is CASSQAVAGGNEQFF. The CDR3 coding sequence is TGTGCCAGCAGCCAAGCTGTAGCGGGAGGGAATGAGCAGTTCTTC.

The rearrangement joins TRBV28 to TRBJ2-5; D perhaps matches TRBD2 (5 bases). Trimming removed 5 bases at V and 5 bases at J, with 18 bases between. CDR1 is MDHEN, CDR2 SYDVKM, per germline. The CDR3 has 15 residues. The CDR3 DNA sequence: TGTGCCAGCAGTAACCGGCCCGGGATTGCGGAGACCCAGTACTTC. It codes for CASSNRPGIAETQYF.

DNA of the CDR3: TGCGCCAGCAGCAACACAGGGGGCAACTATGGCTACACCTTC. Protein: CASSNTGGNYGYTF. The chain carries TRBV5-1 and TRBJ1-2; 9 nucleotides agree with TRBD1. Germline V lookup: CDR1 SGHRS, CDR2 YFSETQ. The trim removed 4 bases at V and 2 bases at J, leaving 3 bases unmatched. The CDR3 covers 14 residues. The variable domain in full, with the rest retrieved from reference TRBV5-1 and TRBJ1-2, is KAGVTQTPRYLIKTRGQQVTLSCSPISGHRSVSWYQQTPGQGLQFLFEYFSETQRNKGNFPGRFSGRQFSNSRSEMNVSTLELGDSALYLCASSNTGGNYGYTFGSGTRLTVV.

The V and J genes are TRBV18 and TRBJ2-4; the D gene is possibly TRBD2 (6 bases). This CDR3 spans 17 amino acids. Germline CDR1 reads KGHSH; CDR2 reads LQKENI. Trimming removed 4 bases from V and 1 base from J, with 17 bases in between. The DNA for the CDR3 is TGTGCCAGCTCACGGAAACCGGGAGACTCTGCCAAAAACATTCAGTACTTC. Translating gives CASSRKPGDSAKNIQYF.

V gene TRBV6-6 combines with J gene TRBJ1-6, with TRBD1 matching 7 bases. V shed 5 bases and J 17 bases; nucleotides not matched to a gene: 6. Germline CDR1 MNHNY, CDR2 SVGAGI (reference sequence). This CDR3 has 11 residues. In nucleotides, the CDR3 is TGTGCCAGCAGTCTCGACAGGGACGTCCACTTT. This gives the protein CASSLDRDVHF.

The chain couples TRBV12-5 to TRBJ1-2; TRBD1 might be the D (6 bases). CDR3 length equals 13 residues. Between the trimmed V and J ends, which lost 3 bases and 8 bases, there was a span of 13 bases. CDR1 and CDR2 from the germline V gene are LGHNT and FRNRAP. Here the CDR3 DNA reads TGTGCTAGTGGTTTACCAGGGGCAGGGGGCTACACCTTC. Amino acid sequence: CASGLPGAGGYTF. The variable domain in full, with the rest retrieved from reference TRBV12-5 and TRBJ1-2, is DARVTQTPRHKVTEMGQEVTMRCQPILGHNTVFWYRQTMMQGLELLAYFRNRAPLDDSGMPKDRFSAEMPDATLATLKIQPSEPRDSAVYFCASGLPGAGGYTFGSGTRLTVV.

The chain combines TRBV5-1 with TRBJ2-3, with TRBD2 matching over 9 bases. V was pared by 3 bases and J by 5 bases, with 4 bases of the junction left unmatched. The CDR3 totals 14 residues. Per germline, CDR1 SGHRS and CDR2 YFSETQ. The CDR3 loop is CASSSRTSVDTQYF. CDR3 sequence (DNA): TGCGCCAGCAGCTCAAGGACTAGCGTAGATACGCAGTATTTT.

The chain is built from TRBV13 and TRBJ2-1; 13 bases agree with TRBD2. V lost 3 bases, J lost 9 bases, and 5 bases stayed unmatched. Germline assignment: CDR1 PRHDT and CDR2 FYEKMQ (reference sequence). The CDR3 is 15 residues long. The CDR3 DNA is TGTGCCAGCAGCTTTGGACTAGCGGGAGTAGGTGAGCAGTTCTTC. This gives the protein CASSFGLAGVGEQFF.

This rearrangement joins TRBV6-5 to TRBJ2-2; 7 bases map to TRBD1. The CDR3 sequence is 16 residues long. The ends lost 3 bases at V and 7 bases at J; junction bases unmatched: 11. Germline V gives CDR1 MNHEY, CDR2 SVGAGI. Here the CDR3 DNA reads TGTGCCAGCAGTTATCGAAGGACAGGAGGAGACGGGGAGCTGTTTTTT. Amino acids: CASSYRRTGGDGELFF.

The V and J genes are TRBV4-2 and TRBJ2-5, with D possibly matching TRBD2 (5 bases). The V and J ends lost 0 bases and 2 bases respectively, with 16 bases between them. This CDR3 region has 17 residues. Germline loops: CDR1 LGHNA, CDR2 YNFKEQ. For the CDR3, the DNA is TGTGCCAGCAGCCAAGAATGGGCGGGTGTAGGACAAGAGACCCAGTACTTC. It translates to CASSQEWAGVGQETQYF.

CDR3 sequence: CASSPRLGDLHF. The CDR3 DNA reads as TGTGCCAGCAGCCCCCGTCTAGGGGACCTCCACTTT. This rearrangement joins TRBV11-2 to TRBJ1-6; TRBD1 is a possible D gene (5 bases). Trimming shortened V by 5 bases and J by 15 bases, and 14 bases separated the two germline ends. This CDR3 spans 12 amino acids. Germline CDR1 reads SGHAT; CDR2 reads FQNNGV.